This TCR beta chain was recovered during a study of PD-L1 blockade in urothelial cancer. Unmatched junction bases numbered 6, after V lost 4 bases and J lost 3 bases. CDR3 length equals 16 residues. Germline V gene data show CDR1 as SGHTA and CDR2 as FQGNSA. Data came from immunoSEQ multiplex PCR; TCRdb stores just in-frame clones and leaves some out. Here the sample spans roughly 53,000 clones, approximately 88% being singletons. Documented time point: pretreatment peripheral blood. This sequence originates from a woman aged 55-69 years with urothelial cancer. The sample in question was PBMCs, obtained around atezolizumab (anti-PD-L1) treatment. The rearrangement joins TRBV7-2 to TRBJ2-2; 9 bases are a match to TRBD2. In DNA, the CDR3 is TGTGCCAGCAGCTGGCTAGCGGGACATTACACCGGGGAGCTGTTTTTT. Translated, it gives CASSWLAGHYTGELFF.